This entry concerns a single T cell receptor (beta chain). Its target is not known. This CDR3 contains 15 residues. With V trimmed by 2 bases and J by 2 bases, 5 bases remained unmatched. Germline V gene data show CDR1 as SGHRS and CDR2 as YFSETQ. The data are from a study of shared clonotypes between healthy human individuals. Genomic DNA belonging to each subset was distributed in equal measure over several immunoSEQ plates. Data came from immunoSEQ multiplex PCR; TCRdb stores just in-frame clones and leaves some out. The table has around 2.5 million clones, 90% to 95% seen once; the top ten hold about 0.38%. Study-wide results and limits: Clonotypes shared by all four sorted-subset donors had higher generation probabilities than non-shared clonotypes. Rarefaction analysis demonstrated incomplete sorted-subset sequencing notwithstanding large depth.

This sequence joins TRBV5-1 and TRBJ2-7; TRBD1 matches 9 bases. The sequenced sample consisted of naive CD4+ T cells from PBMCs. The sample's subset: CD45RA+ positively selected. This TCR was recovered from a young man in good health. Some clones in this sample may be carry-over from other donors' samples. CDR3 loop: CASSFGGTGTYEQYF. The CDR3 DNA is TGCGCCAGCAGCTTTGGTGGGACAGGGACCTACGAGCAGTACTTC. The full variable domain, rest sourced from reference TRBV5-1 and TRBJ2-7, is KAGVTQTPRYLIKTRGQQVTLSCSPISGHRSVSWYQQTPGQGLQFLFEYFSETQRNKGNFPGRFSGRQFSNSRSEMNVSTLELGDSALYLCASSFGGTGTYEQYFGPGTRLTVT.